These 28 T cell receptor beta chains originate from one sample sequenced in a study of T cell repertoires in cytomegalovirus infection. TCRdb analysed the reads with MiXCR anew, one entry per CDR3 protein. This sample has tens of thousands of distinct CDR3 sequences, with about 30% found just once. Antigens for these TCRs are unknown. Sequencing was carried out using PBMCs, sequenced either directly or after in vitro stimulation (not recorded which). The source is a human donor in good health (CMV status not recorded). Some clones in this sample may be carry-over from other donors' samples.

V usage is TRBV7-2 and J usage is TRBJ2-7; TRBD1 matches at 11 bases. The length of the CDR3 is 15 residues. Germline CDR1 is SGHTA and CDR2 is FQGNSA. Trimming cost V 5 bases and J 5 bases; bases outside gene matches: 8. DNA of the CDR3: TGTGCCAGCAGCCGTGGGGACAGGGGGATCCACGAGCAGTACTTC. Protein product: CASSRGDRGIHEQYF. Full variable domain (remainder filled in from reference TRBV7-2 and TRBJ2-7): GAGVSQSPSNKVTEKGKDVELRCDPISGHTALYWYRQSLGQGLEFLIYFQGNSAPDKSGLPSDRFSAERTGGSVSTLTIQRTQQEDSAVYLCASSRGDRGIHEQYFGPGTRLTVT.

The table lists this clonotype with a few counts. V usage is TRBV7-2 and J usage is TRBJ2-1, with 12 bases fitting TRBD2. With V trimmed by 3 bases and J by 3 bases, 9 bases remained unmatched. This CDR3 spans 18 amino acids. Germline CDR1 SGHTA, CDR2 FQGNSA. CDR3 protein: CASSFGLAGRGGYNEQFF. The CDR3 DNA sequence: TGTGCCAGCAGCTTCGGACTAGCGGGAAGAGGAGGCTACAATGAGCAGTTCTTC.

For this clonotype: The junction differs from germline at one of its ends, possibly a read error. The chain has TRBV7-4 and TRBJ2-1, with 8 bases fitting TRBD2. Germline V gives CDR1 SGHVT, CDR2 SQSDAQ. CDR3 length equals 15 residues. CDR3 DNA: TGTACCAGCAGCGGACTGGGACTAGATTACAATGAGCAGTTCTTC. Its protein product is CTSSGLGLDYNEQFF.

This clonotype appeared a few times. The V and J genes are TRBV6-2 or TRBV6-3 and TRBJ2-1, with 9 bases aligning to TRBD2. J lost 8 bases, V lost 4 bases, and 9 bases had no gene match. Germline values: CDR1 MNHEY, CDR2 SVGEGT. The CDR3 has 15 amino acids. Here the CDR3 DNA reads TGTGCCAGCAGTTCGGGGGCGGGAGGGCCGGATGAGCAGTTCTTC. Encoded protein: CASSSGAGGPDEQFF.

This clonotype was recorded many times. The chain joins TRBV7-9 to TRBJ1-3, with a weak D call TRBD1 (6 bases). The germline gives CDR1 SEHNR, CDR2 FQNEAQ (reference sequence). The CDR3 is 15 amino acids. The germline V and J ends were trimmed by 2 bases and 4 bases, with 12 bases remaining between them. The CDR3 loop is CASSLRGARGNTIYF. CDR3 DNA sequence: TGTGCCAGCAGCTTAAGGGGGGCGAGAGGAAACACCATATATTTT.

The genes are TRBV18 and TRBJ2-3; 8 nucleotides agree with TRBD1. Unmatched junction bases numbered 6, after V lost 3 bases and J lost 1 base. The CDR3 has 16 residues. In germline, CDR1 is KGHSH, CDR2 LQKENI. DNA for the CDR3: TGTGCCAGCTCACCCGAAGGACAGGGTGGCACAGATACGCAGTATTTT. Its protein product is CASSPEGQGGTDTQYF.

Comments on this clonotype: Germline and junction disagree at one end, which may indicate a read error. DNA of the CDR3: TGTGCCAGCAGCTTGGCGGAAGGCTCCCTGGACTATGGCTACACCTTC. As protein: CASSLAEGSLDYGYTF. The chain combines TRBV5-3 with TRBJ1-2; D gene unclear. TRBV5-3 falls under the ORF class, with uncertain function. This CDR3 region has 16 residues.

V gene TRBV20-1 combines with J gene TRBJ2-1, with D tentatively TRBD2 (6 bases). The CDR3 covers 16 residues. Germline CDR1 reads DFQATT; CDR2 reads SNEGSKA (reference sequence). The V end was cut by 2 bases, the J end by 0 bases, with 14 bases between. CDR3 region: CSARPLVGSSYNEQFF. The CDR3 nucleotides are TGCAGTGCTAGACCTCTCGTCGGGAGCTCCTACAATGAGCAGTTCTTC.

This chain joins TRBV20-1 and TRBJ2-7; D might be TRBD1 (6 bases). CDR3 length: 14 residues. Trimming took 3 bases from V and 3 from J, leaving 15 bases between them. Germline V gene sequence: CDR1 DFQATT, CDR2 SNEGSKA (reference sequence). CDR3 loop: CSASMGAHNYEQYF. The DNA for the CDR3 is TGCAGTGCTAGTATGGGGGCTCACAACTACGAGCAGTACTTC.

This clonotype was counted at least ten times. The chain links TRBV2 to TRBJ2-1, with TRBD1 matching 9 bases. Per germline, CDR1 SNHLY and CDR2 FYNNEI. This CDR3 is built from 15 residues. The trim removed 6 bases at V and 7 bases at J, leaving 10 bases unmatched. Here the CDR3 DNA reads TGTGCCAGCAGCCCGCCTGGGACAGGGATGAATGAGCAGTTCTTC. This encodes CASSPPGTGMNEQFF.

The chain links TRBV20-1 to TRBJ2-2; D may be TRBD1 (5 bases). There are 12 residues in the CDR3. Germline V gives CDR1 DFQATT, CDR2 SNEGSKA (reference sequence). V dropped 5 bases and J dropped 6 bases, with 10 bases sitting between them. CDR3 sequence reads: CSAAGLPGELFF. The CDR3 nucleotides read TGCAGTGCTGCAGGGTTGCCCGGGGAGCTGTTTTTT.

This clonotype has more than one count but fewer than ten. The V call is TRBV7-2, the J call TRBJ1-2; TRBD1 matches 11 bases. The CDR3 spans 14 residues. Trimming took 5 bases from V and 7 from J; bases not matched to a gene: 6. Germline-derived CDR1 and CDR2 are SGHTA and FQGNSA. CDR3 nucleotides: TGTGCCAGCAGCACGACCGGGACAGGGGGTGGCTACACCTTC. Encoded protein: CASSTTGTGGGYTF.

The J gene is TRBJ2-7, the V gene TRBV6-2 or TRBV6-3; the D is unclear. The length of the CDR3 is 11 residues. CDR1 MNHEY and CDR2 SVGEGT come from the germline V gene. Trimming left V 5 bases short and J 7 bases short, with 9 bases between. CDR3 protein: CASSPYGEQYF. CDR3 nucleotides: TGTGCCAGCAGTCCCTATGGGGAGCAGTACTTC.

This clonotype was detected a few times. The CDR3 sequence: CASSLGTVNTGELFF. For the CDR3, the DNA is TGTGCCAGTAGTCTCGGGACAGTGAACACCGGGGAGCTGTTTTTT. The chain recombines TRBV19 with TRBJ2-2, with TRBD1 identical over 7 bases. Germline CDR1 reads LNHDA; CDR2 reads SQIVND (reference sequence). The CDR3 has 15 residues. V lost 5 bases to trimming and J lost 1 base; unmatched junction nucleotides: 4.

About this clonotype itself: Given a much more abundant clone one base away, this may be a read error. The chain couples TRBV7-2 to TRBJ1-2; no firm D call. The germline CDR1 and CDR2 sequences are SGHTA and FQGNSA. V was clipped by 1 base and J by 0 bases, with 15 bases between them. The CDR3 extends over 17 amino acids. CDR3 in amino acids: CASSLGSARTANYGYTF. CDR3 bases: TGTGCCAGCAGCTTAGGGTCAGCCAGAACGGCTAACTATGGCTACACCTTC. Full variable domain (rest looked up from reference TRBV7-2 and TRBJ1-2): GAGVSQSPSNKVTEKGKDVELRCDPISGHTALYWYRQSLGQGLEFLIYFQGNSAPDKSGLPSDRFSAERTGGSVSTLTIQRTQQEDSAVYLCASSLGSARTANYGYTFGSGTRLTVV.

This clonotype was observed a handful of times. This chain connects TRBV7-2 to TRBJ2-7, with D hard to call. Germline loops: CDR1 SGHTA, CDR2 FQGNSA. V lost 0 bases, J lost 5 bases, and 11 bases lay in between. The CDR3 runs 14 residues. Here the CDR3 reads CASSLAPAGDEQYF. CDR3 in DNA: TGTGCCAGCAGCTTAGCGCCTGCAGGTGACGAGCAGTACTTC.

The rearrangement links TRBV5-4 to TRBJ2-1; TRBD2 aligns across 14 bases. J gave up 0 bases and V 10 bases, and 6 bases lay outside the gene matches. Germline V gives CDR1 SGHNT, CDR2 YYREEE (reference sequence). CDR3 length: 16 amino acids. The CDR3 nucleotides read TGTGCCTCGACTAGCGGGGGGGCTAGCTCCTACAATGAGCAGTTCTTC. It encodes CASTSGGASSYNEQFF. The variable domain in full, completed from reference TRBV5-4 and TRBJ2-1, reads ETGVTQSPTHLIKTRGQQVTLRCSSQSGHNTVSWYQQALGQGPQFIFQYYREEENGRGNFPPRFSGLQFPNYSSELNVNALELDDSALYLCASTSGGASSYNEQFFGPGTRLTVL.

This chain connects TRBV4-1 to TRBJ1-5; D ambiguous. CDR1 is MGHRA, CDR2 YSYEKL, per germline. The CDR3 extends over 13 amino acids. Trimming removed 0 bases at V and 5 bases at J, with 5 bases between. The CDR3 region is CASSQDFDQPQHF. The CDR3 nucleotides are TGCGCCAGCAGCCAAGATTTTGATCAGCCCCAGCATTTT.

Here the CDR3 DNA reads TGTGCCAGCAGCTTATGGGCTGGTCAGGGGGTCTACAATGAGCAGTTCTTC. Its translation: CASSLWAGQGVYNEQFF. The chain links TRBV7-9 to TRBJ2-1, with 7 bases matching TRBD1. Germline values: CDR1 SEHNR, CDR2 FQNEAQ (reference sequence). CDR3 length: 17 residues. The V gene end was trimmed by 2 bases and the J gene end by 3 bases; junction bases not matched to a gene: 10.

V and J are TRBV5-1 and TRBJ1-2; a weak D match, TRBD1 (5 bases). Between the trimmed V and J ends, which lost 2 bases and 2 bases, there was a span of 10 bases. The CDR3 is made up of 14 amino acids. Germline CDR1 reads SGHRS; CDR2 reads YFSETQ. Written as DNA, the CDR3 is TGCGCCAGCAGCTTCGGTTCAGGGAACTATGGCTACACCTTC. Residues: CASSFGSGNYGYTF.

This clonotype was picked up a small number of times. The V gene is TRBV7-8, the J gene TRBJ2-3; TRBD2 is a possible D gene (6 bases). The CDR3 is 15 amino acids. V lost 0 bases to trimming and J lost 9 bases, with 16 bases between them. Germline-derived CDR1 and CDR2 are SGHVS and FQNEAQ. The CDR3 loop is CASSLASEGTGTQYF. Here the CDR3 DNA reads TGTGCCAGCAGCTTAGCTTCGGAGGGAACCGGAACGCAGTATTTT.

V is TRBV20-1 and J is TRBJ1-1; D not certain. The germline V and J ends were trimmed by 2 bases and 7 bases, with 17 bases remaining between them. Germline values: CDR1 DFQATT, CDR2 SNEGSKA (reference sequence). The CDR3 has 14 residues. The CDR3 loop is CSARILKFAGEAFF. The DNA for the CDR3 is TGCAGTGCTAGAATCTTAAAGTTCGCGGGTGAAGCTTTCTTT.

The table lists this clonotype with a few counts. The genes are TRBV7-6 and TRBJ2-7; 7 bases fit TRBD1. CDR1 SGHVS and CDR2 FNYEAQ come from the germline V gene. CDR3 length: 16 residues. Losses at the gene ends were 0 bases for V and 0 bases for J; bases not matched to a gene: 5. The CDR3 loop is CASSLARDSLSYEQYF. In DNA form, the CDR3 reads TGTGCCAGCAGCTTAGCGAGGGACAGCCTCTCCTACGAGCAGTACTTC.

In its sample, this clonotype was seen a few times. The chain uses TRBV11-2 and TRBJ2-3; 9 positions agree with TRBD2. This CDR3 has 19 amino acids. The junction had 11 bases not matched to a gene; V was cut back by 1 base and J by 0 bases. From germline, CDR1 is SGHAT and CDR2 FQNNGV. DNA of the CDR3: TGTGCCAGCAGCTTAGCGGGACTAGCATTGATGACTAGCACAGATACGCAGTATTTT. It encodes CASSLAGLALMTSTDTQYF.

This clonotype was seen only a few times. The genes are TRBV6-6 and TRBJ2-5; 7 positions agree with TRBD1. V dropped 5 bases and J dropped 4; count of bases not matched to a gene: 10. Germline lookup yields CDR1 MNHNY and CDR2 SVGAGI (reference sequence). This CDR3 is 15 amino acids long. CDR3 sequence reads: CASSNGEGGAETQYF. The CDR3 nucleotides are TGTGCCAGCAGTAATGGGGAAGGGGGCGCAGAGACCCAGTACTTC.

The chain links TRBV18 to TRBJ2-1, with a weak D call TRBD2 (5 bases). The CDR3 length is 15 residues. Germline V lookup: CDR1 KGHSH, CDR2 LQKENI. The V end was cut by 2 bases, the J end by 5 bases, with 13 bases between. The CDR3 DNA sequence: TGTGCCAGCTCACCATATCGGGGTTGGAACAATGAGCAGTTCTTC. Protein: CASSPYRGWNNEQFF.

This clonotype was recorded once. J is TRBJ1-6 and V is TRBV2; TRBD1 is a possible D gene (5 bases). The germline V gene has CDR1 SNHLY and CDR2 FYNNEI. V was cut by 3 bases and J by 10 bases, with 19 bases left in between. The CDR3 extends over 16 amino acids. The CDR3 loop reads CASSDRDLRMGSPLHF. For the CDR3, the DNA is TGTGCCAGCAGTGACAGGGACCTAAGGATGGGATCACCCCTCCACTTT.

This clonotype was picked up many times. This chain uses TRBV7-2 with TRBJ1-5; D is unclear. V dropped 5 bases and J dropped 5 bases, with 13 bases sitting between them. The CDR3 length is 14 residues. Germline values: CDR1 SGHTA, CDR2 FQGNSA. The CDR3 coding sequence is TGTGCCAGCAGCCTGTTCCCTGGAGATCAGCCCCAGCATTTT. Its protein is CASSLFPGDQPQHF.